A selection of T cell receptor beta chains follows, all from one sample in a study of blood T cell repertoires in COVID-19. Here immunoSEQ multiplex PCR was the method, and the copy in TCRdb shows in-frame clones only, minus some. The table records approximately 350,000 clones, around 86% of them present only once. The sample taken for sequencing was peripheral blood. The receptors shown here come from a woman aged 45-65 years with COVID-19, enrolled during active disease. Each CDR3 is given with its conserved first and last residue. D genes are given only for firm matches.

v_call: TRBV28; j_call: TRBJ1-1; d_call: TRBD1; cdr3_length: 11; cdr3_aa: CASRSDRGAFF
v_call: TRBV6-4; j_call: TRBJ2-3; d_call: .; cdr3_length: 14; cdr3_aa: CASSAGEPTDTQYF
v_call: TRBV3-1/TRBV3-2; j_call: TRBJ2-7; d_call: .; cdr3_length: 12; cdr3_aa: CASSQAYYEQYF
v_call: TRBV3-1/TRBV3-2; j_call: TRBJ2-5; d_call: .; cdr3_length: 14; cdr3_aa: CASSQPGTGETQYF
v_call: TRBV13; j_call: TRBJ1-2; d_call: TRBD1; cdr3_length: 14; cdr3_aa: CATQYRGISYGYTF
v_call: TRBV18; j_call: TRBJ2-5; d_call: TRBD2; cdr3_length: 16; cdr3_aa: CASSPLTTSGRETQYF
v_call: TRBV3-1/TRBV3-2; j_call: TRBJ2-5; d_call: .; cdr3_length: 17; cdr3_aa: CASSDARGKGGKETQYF
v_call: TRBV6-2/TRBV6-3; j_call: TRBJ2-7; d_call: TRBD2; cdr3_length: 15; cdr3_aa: CASSYSAGVVSEQYF
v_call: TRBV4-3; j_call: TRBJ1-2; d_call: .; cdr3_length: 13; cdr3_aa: CASSQDGAYGYTF
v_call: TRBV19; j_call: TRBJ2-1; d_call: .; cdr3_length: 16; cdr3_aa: CASSIRRQTTYNEQFF
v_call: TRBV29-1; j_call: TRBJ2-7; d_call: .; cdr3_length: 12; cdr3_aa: CSADSLSHEQYF
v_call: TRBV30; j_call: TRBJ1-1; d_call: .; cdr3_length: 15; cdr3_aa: CAWSVRRGPGTEAFF
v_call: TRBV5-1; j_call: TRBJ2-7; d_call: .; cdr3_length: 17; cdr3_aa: CASSLEGVVAERYEQYF
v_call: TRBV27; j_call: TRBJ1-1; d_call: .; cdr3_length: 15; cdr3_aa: CASIPVYGGGSEAFF
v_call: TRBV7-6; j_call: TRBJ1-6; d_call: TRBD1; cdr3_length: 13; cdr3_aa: CASSNRGNSPLHF
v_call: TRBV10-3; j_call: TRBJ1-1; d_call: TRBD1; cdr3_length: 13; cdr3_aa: CAISGQGKTEAFF
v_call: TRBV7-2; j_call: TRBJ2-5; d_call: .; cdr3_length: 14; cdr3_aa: CASSFTGYRETQYF
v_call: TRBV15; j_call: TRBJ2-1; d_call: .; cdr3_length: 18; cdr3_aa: CATSTDSTISPRYNEQFF
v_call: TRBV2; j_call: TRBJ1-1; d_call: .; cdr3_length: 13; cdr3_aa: CASAPGLLVIAFF
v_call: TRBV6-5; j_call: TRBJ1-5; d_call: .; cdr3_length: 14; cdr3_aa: CASSYSSGNQPQHF
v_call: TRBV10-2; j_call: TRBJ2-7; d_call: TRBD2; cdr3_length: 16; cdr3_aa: CASRGTSGRSSYEQYF
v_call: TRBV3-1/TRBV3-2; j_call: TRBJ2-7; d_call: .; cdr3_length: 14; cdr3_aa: CASSQGTTDYEQYF
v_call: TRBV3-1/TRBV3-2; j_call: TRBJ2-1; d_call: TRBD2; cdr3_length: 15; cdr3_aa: CASSQRREGGGEQFF
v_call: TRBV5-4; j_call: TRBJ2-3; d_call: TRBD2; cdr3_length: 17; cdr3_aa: CASSLGLAGPSTDTQYF
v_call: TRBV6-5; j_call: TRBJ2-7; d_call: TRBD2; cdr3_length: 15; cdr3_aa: CASTRGLAGSYEQYF
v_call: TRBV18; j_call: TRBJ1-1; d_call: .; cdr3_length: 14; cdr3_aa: CASSPGQTNTEAFF
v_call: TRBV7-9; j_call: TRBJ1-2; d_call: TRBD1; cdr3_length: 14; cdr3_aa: CASSLGQGAAGYTF
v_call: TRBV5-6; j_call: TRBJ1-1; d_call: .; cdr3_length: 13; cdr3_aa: CASSRGASTEAFF
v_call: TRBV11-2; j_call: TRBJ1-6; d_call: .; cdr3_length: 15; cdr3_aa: CASSLAGRDNSPLHF
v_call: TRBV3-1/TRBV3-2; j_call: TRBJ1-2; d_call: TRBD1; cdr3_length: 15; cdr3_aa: CASSQDDRGRTGYTF
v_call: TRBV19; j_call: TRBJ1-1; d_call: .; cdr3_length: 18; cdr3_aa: CASSIIVAGRSMNTEAFF
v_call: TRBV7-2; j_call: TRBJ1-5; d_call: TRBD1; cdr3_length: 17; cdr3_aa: CASSLTGTAYSNQPQHF
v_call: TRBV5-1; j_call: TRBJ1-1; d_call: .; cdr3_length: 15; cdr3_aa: CASSLAVRPNTEAFF
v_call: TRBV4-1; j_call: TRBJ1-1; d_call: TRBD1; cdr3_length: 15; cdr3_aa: CASSQRQGGGTEAFF
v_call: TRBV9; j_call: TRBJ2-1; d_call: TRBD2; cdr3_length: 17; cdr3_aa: CASSVAGAGGYYNEQFF
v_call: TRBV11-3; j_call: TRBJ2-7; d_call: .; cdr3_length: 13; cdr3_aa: CASSPTEGYEQYF
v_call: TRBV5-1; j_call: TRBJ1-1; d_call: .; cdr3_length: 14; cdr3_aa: CASSLARVNTEAFF